The entry that follows covers one TCR beta chain sequence. The antigen is undetermined. These data come from a study of blood T cells in healthy people across ages. Study-level findings and limits: Reliance upon unsorted PBMCs precluded definitive naive versus antigen-experienced comparison.

Combining a sample-barcoded 5' primer with a J-beta primer mix, a second PCR ran for about 7 to 12 cycles. Each sample yielded at least 3 million CDR3-containing paired-end reads. TCRdb redid the calling of the 5' RACE reads with MiXCR, one entry per CDR3 protein. The profile shows roughly 730,000 distinct CDR3 sequences, around 50% of them singletons. This CDR3 contains 14 residues. Germline trimming cut 3 bases from V and 3 bases from J; bases unmatched to any gene: 5. CDR1 and CDR2 (germline): MDHEN, SYDVKM. Sample donors were healthy Caucasian individuals that came from Russia, aged roughly 6 to 100. Total RNA, at least 6 micrograms per sample, came from PBMCs.

The TCR sequence derives from a man aged 35 to 55 in good health. Sequenced material: blood. The gene calls are TRBV28 and TRBJ2-7; 7 bases fit TRBD1. This CDR3 reads CASSFGTASYEQYF. The CDR3 DNA reads as TGTGCCAGCAGTTTCGGGACAGCGAGCTACGAGCAGTACTTC.